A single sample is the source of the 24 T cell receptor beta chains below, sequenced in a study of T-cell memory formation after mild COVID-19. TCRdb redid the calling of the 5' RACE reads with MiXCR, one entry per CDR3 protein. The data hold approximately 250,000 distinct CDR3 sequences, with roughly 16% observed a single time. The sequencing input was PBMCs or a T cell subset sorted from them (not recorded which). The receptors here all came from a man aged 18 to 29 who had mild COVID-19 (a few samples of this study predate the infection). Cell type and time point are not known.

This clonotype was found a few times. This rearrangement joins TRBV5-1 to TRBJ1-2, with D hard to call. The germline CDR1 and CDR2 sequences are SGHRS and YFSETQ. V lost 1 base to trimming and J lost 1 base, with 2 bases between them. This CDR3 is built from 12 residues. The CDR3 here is CASSLLNYGYTF. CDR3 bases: TGCGCCAGCAGCTTGCTTAACTATGGCTACACCTTC.

CDR3 sequence: CATSASGGSNEQFF. CDR3 sequence (DNA): TGTGCCACCAGTGCTAGCGGGGGGTCAAATGAGCAGTTCTTC. The chain carries TRBV24-1 and TRBJ2-1; 11 nucleotides line up with TRBD2. V shed 5 bases, J shed 7 bases, and the junction held 3 bases outside the gene matches. CDR3 length: 14 amino acids. Germline V gene sequence: CDR1 KGHDR, CDR2 SFDVKD.

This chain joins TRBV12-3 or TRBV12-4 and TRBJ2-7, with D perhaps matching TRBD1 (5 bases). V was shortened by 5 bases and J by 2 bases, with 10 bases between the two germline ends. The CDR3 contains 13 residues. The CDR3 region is CASSRGRAYEQYV. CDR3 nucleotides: TGTGCCAGCAGTAGAGGCAGGGCCTACGAGCAGTACGTC.

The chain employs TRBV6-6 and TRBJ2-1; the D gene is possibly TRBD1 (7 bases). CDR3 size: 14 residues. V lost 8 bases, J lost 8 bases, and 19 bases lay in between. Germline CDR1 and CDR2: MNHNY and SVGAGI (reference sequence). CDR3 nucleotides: TGTGCCAGCGGACGGGGGACAGACATCGATGAGCAGTTCTTC. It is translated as CASGRGTDIDEQFF.

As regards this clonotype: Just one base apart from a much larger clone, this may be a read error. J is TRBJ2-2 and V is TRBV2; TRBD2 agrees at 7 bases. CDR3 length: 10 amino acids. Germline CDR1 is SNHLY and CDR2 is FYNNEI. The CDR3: CASRSGELIF. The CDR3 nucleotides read TGTGCCAGTAGGAGCGGGGAGCTGATTTTT.

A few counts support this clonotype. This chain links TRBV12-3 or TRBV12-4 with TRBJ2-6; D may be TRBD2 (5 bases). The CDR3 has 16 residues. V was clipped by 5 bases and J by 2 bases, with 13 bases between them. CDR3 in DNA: TGTGCCAGCAGTCCCCCGAGAGGGACTGGGGCCAACGTCCTGACTTTC. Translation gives CASSPPRGTGANVLTF.

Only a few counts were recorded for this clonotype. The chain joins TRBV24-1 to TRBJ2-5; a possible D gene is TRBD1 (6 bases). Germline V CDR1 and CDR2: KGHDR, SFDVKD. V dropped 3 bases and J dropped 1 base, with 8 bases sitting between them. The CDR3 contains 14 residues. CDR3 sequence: CATSDGTPQETQYF. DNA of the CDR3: TGTGCCACCAGTGATGGGACACCCCAAGAGACCCAGTACTTC.

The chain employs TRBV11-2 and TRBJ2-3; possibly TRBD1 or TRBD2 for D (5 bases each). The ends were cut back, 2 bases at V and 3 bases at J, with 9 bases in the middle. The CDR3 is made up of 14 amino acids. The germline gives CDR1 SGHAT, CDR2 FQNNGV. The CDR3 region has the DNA TGTGCCAGCAGCTTATGGGGGATGACAGATACGCAGTATTTT. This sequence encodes CASSLWGMTDTQYF.

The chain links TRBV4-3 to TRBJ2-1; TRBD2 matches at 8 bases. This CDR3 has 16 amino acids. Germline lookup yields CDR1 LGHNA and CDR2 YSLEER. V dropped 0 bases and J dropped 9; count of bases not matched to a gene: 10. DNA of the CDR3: TGCGCCAGCAGCCAAGATATGGCCCCGCTAGCGGGTGAGCAGTTCTTC. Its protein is CASSQDMAPLAGEQFF.

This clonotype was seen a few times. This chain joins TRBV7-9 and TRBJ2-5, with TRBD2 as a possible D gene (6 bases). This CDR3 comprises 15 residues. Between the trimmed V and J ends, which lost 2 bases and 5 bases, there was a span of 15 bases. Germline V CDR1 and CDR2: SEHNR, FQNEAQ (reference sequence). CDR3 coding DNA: TGTGCCAGCAGCTTATTGGGGGACCGGGGGGAGACCCAGTACTTC. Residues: CASSLLGDRGETQYF.

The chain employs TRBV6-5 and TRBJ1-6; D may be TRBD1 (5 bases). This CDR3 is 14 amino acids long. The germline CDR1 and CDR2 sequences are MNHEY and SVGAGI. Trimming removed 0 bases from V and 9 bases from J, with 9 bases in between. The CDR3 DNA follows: TGTGCCAGCAGTTACTCGACAGCCCTTTCACCCCTCCACTTT. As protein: CASSYSTALSPLHF.

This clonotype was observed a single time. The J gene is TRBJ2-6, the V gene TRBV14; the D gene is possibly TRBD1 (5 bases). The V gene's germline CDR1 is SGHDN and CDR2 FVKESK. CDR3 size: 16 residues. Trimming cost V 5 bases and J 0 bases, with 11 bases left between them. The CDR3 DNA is TGTGCCAGCAGCGGACATTTTGGCTCTGGGGCCAACGTCCTGACTTTC. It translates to CASSGHFGSGANVLTF.

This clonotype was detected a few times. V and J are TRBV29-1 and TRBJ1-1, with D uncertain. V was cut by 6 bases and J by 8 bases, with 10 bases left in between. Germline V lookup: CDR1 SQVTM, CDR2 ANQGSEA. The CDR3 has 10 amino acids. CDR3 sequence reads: CSVGFGEAFF. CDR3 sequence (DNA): TGCAGCGTCGGTTTCGGGGAAGCTTTCTTT.

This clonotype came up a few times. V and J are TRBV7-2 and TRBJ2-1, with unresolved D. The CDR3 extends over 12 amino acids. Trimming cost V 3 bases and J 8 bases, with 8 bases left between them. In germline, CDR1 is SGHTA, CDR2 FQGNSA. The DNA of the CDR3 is TGTGCCAGCAGCTTCGATAACCATGAGCAGTTCTTC. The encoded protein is CASSFDNHEQFF. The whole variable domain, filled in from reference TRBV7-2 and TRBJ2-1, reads GAGVSQSPSNKVTEKGKDVELRCDPISGHTALYWYRQSLGQGLEFLIYFQGNSAPDKSGLPSDRFSAERTGGSVSTLTIQRTQQEDSAVYLCASSFDNHEQFFGPGTRLTVL.

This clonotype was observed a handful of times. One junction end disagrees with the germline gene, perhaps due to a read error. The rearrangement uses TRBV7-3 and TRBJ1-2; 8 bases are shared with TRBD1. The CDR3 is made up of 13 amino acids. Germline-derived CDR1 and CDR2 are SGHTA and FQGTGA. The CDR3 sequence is CASSITGGSGYTF. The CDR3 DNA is TGTGCCAGCAGCATAACAGGGGGTAGTGGCTACACCTTC.

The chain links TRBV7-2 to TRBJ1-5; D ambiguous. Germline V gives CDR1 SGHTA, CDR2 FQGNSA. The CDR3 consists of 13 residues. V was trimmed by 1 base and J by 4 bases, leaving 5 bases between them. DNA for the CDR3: TGTGCCAGCAGCTTAGAAGTTAATCAGCCCCAGCATTTT. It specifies CASSLEVNQPQHF.

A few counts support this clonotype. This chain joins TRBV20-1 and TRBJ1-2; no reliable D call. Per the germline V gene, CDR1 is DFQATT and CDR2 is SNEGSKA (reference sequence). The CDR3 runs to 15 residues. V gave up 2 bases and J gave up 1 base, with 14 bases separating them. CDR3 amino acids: CSARPRGTNNYGYTF. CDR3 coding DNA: TGCAGTGCTAGACCCCGGGGAACAAATAACTATGGCTACACCTTC.

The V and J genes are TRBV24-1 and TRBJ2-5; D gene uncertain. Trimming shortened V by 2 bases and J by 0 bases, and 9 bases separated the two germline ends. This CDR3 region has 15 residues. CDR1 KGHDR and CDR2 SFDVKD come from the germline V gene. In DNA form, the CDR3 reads TGTGCCACCAGTGATTCAACAGAACACCAAGAGACCCAGTACTTC. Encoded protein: CATSDSTEHQETQYF.

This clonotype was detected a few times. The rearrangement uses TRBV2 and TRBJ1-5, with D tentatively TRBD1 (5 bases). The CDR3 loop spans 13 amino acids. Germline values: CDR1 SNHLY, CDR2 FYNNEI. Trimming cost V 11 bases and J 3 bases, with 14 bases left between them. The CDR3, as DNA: TGTGCCGGGGCTCCAGAGTACAATCAGCCCCAGCATTTT. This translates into CAGAPEYNQPQHF.

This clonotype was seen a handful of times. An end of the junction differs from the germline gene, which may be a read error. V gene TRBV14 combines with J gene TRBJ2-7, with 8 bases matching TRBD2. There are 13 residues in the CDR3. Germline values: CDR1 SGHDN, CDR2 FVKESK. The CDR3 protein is CASSLHHSGASHF. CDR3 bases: TGTGCCAGCAGCCTCCACCATAGCGGGGCTTCGCACTTC.

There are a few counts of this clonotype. Here the CDR3 DNA reads TGTGCCAGCAGTCCCCCCGGGACAGGGGGCCCTCCCCAGCATTTT. This encodes CASSPPGTGGPPQHF. This chain joins TRBV12-3 or TRBV12-4 and TRBJ1-5; 12 bases align to TRBD1. The trim removed 5 bases at V and 10 bases at J, leaving 9 bases unmatched. The CDR3 spans 15 residues.

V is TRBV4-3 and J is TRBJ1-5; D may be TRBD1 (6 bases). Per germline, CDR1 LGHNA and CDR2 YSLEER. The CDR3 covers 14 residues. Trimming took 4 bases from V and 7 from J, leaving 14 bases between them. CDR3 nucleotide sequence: TGCGCCAGCAGCCTCGACGACAGGCGACAGCCCCAGCATTTT. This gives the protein CASSLDDRRQPQHF.

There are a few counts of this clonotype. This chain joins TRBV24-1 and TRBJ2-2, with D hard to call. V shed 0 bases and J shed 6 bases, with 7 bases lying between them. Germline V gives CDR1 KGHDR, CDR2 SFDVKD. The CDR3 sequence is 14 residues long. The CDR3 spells CATSDLPNPGELFF. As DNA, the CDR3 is TGTGCCACCAGTGATTTGCCAAACCCCGGGGAGCTGTTTTTT.

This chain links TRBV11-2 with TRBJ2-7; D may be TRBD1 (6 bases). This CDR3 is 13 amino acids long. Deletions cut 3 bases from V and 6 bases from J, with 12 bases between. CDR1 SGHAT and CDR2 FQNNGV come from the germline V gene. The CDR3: CASSFTGTGEQYV. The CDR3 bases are TGTGCCAGCAGCTTTACAGGGACGGGCGAGCAGTACGTC.